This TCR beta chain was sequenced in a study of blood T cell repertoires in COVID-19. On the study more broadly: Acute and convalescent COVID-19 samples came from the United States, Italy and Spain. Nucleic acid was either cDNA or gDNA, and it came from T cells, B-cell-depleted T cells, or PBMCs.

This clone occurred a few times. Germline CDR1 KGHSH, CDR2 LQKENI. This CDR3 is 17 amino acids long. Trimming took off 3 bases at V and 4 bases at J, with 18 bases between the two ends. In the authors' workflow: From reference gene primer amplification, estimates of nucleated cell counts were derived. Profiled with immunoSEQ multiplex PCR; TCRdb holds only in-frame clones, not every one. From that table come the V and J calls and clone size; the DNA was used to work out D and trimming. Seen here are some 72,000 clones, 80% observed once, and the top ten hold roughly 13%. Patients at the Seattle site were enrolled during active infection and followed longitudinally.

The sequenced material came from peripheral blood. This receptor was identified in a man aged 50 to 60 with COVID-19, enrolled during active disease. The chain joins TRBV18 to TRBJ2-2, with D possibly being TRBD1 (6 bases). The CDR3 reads CASSPNLQGLGTGELFF. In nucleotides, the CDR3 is TGTGCCAGCTCACCTAACCTTCAGGGGCTGGGCACCGGGGAGCTGTTTTTT.